This T cell receptor (beta chain) stems from a study of T cells in Graves' hyperthyroidism and ophthalmopathy. The CDR3 sequence is 12 residues long. The germline V and J ends were trimmed by 4 bases and 4 bases, with 7 bases remaining between them. The V gene's germline CDR1 is MGHDK and CDR2 SYGVNS. This clonotype was observed many times. Its target is unknown. What was amplified from RNA transcripts were TCR beta CDR3 regions. The TCR CDR3 first-round RT-PCR relied on the HTBI primer set. TCRdb independently ran MiXCR on the multiplex PCR reads; one entry per CDR3 protein. The table shows around 800,000 distinct CDR3 sequences, with more than 30% occurring only once. General observations from the study: Blood shared most expanded thyroid clonotypes above 0.001.

Diagnosing involved the use of clinical symptoms, serum thyroxine and TRAb, thyroid ultrasound and orbital computed tomography. The clonotype was recovered from a man aged 18 to 29 with Graves' hyperthyroidism. The chain has TRBV25-1 and TRBJ1-1; a weak D match, TRBD1 (5 bases). Input material: blood. The CDR3 sequence is CASSGQFTEAFF. The CDR3 bases are TGTGCCAGCAGTGGACAGTTCACTGAAGCTTTCTTT.